This is a list of T cell receptor beta chains from one sample in a study of shared clonotypes between healthy human individuals. The data were produced by immunoSEQ multiplex PCR, yet TCRdb's version contains in-frame clones alone and is incomplete. The profile shows about 1.5 million clones, approximately 98% of them singletons. The sample was naive CD4+ T cells sorted from blood. The receptors originated from a man in his thirties or forties in good health. The CDR3 runs from the conserved cysteine through the conserved F or W. The D gene is left open where the match is weak. Clone size is given for some rows only: seen once, a few or many times, or a class if the clone is expanded.

V gene	clone size	J gene	D gene	CDR3 DNA	CDR3 protein
TRBV29-1	NA	TRBJ2-5	TRBD2	TGCAGCGTTGCAGGCGGGAGGGGGGAGACCCAGTACTTC	CSVAGGRGETQYF
TRBV28	NA	TRBJ2-7	NA	TGTGCCAGCAGTTTACCAGGCTCCAGCGAGCAGTACTTC	CASSLPGSSEQYF
TRBV5-1	NA	TRBJ2-1	NA	TGCGCCAGCAGCGAAATCGGCTCCTACAATGAGCAGTTCTTC	CASSEIGSYNEQFF
TRBV5-5	NA	TRBJ2-2	NA	TGTGCCAGCAGCTTGAGGGACCCCGGTGAAGGCGGGGAGCTGTTTTTT	CASSLRDPGEGGELFF
TRBV5-1	NA	TRBJ2-5	TRBD1	TGCGCCAGCAGCTTGATAGCAGGGGGAGAGACCCAGTACTTC	CASSLIAGGETQYF
TRBV7-9	NA	TRBJ1-2	NA	TGTGCCAGCAGCTTAAGTACGGCAGATGGCTACACCTTC	CASSLSTADGYTF
TRBV5-1	NA	TRBJ2-2	NA	TGCGCCAGCAGCTTGCGCTGGAAAACCCTCGGTACCGGGGAGCTGTTTTTT	CASSLRWKTLGTGELFF
TRBV6-5	NA	TRBJ2-5	NA	TGTGCCAGCAGTTACTCATTTGGGGAAATAGAGACCCAGTACTTC	CASSYSFGEIETQYF
TRBV7-2	once	TRBJ2-2	NA	TGTGCCAGCAGCTTAGTAGGAGGTCCCGGGGAGCTGTTTTTT	CASSLVGGPGELFF
TRBV5-1	NA	TRBJ2-3	NA	TGCGCCAGCAGCTTCCCGGGTGGAGCCGGGGAGTATTTT	CASSFPGGAGEYF
TRBV28	NA	TRBJ1-6	NA	TGTGCCAGCAGTTTAGGGGGGATTGGGTACTTT	CASSLGGIGYF
TRBV7-2	once	TRBJ2-3	TRBD2	TGTGCCAGCAGCTCATTAGCGGGTCCCACAGATACGCAGTATTTT	CASSSLAGPTDTQYF
TRBV14	NA	TRBJ2-6	NA	TGTGCCAGCAGCCAAGATGCGGGGACTGGGGCCAACGTCCTGACTTTC	CASSQDAGTGANVLTF
TRBV10-1	NA	TRBJ2-5	TRBD1	TGCGCCAGCAGTGAACCGGACAGGTCCCAAGAGACCCAGTACTTC	CASSEPDRSQETQYF
TRBV20-1	NA	TRBJ2-1	NA	TGCAGTGCGAAGTTCCGCGAGCAGTTCTTC	CSAKFREQFF
TRBV5-4	NA	TRBJ2-3	NA	TGTGCCAGCAGCTTGGGAGGGCTTGGGAAAGATACGCAGTATTTT	CASSLGGLGKDTQYF
TRBV5-1	NA	TRBJ1-2	NA	TGCGCCAGCAGCCCCTCGTTCGGGGGGAGCTATGGCTACACCTTC	CASSPSFGGSYGYTF
TRBV19	NA	TRBJ2-7	NA	TGTGCCAGTAGGCCTCAGGCAGGGGTAGGCTACGAGCAGTACTTC	CASRPQAGVGYEQYF
TRBV10-3	NA	TRBJ2-5	TRBD1	TGTGCCATCAGGGGGACAGGGCAAGAGACCCAGTACTTC	CAIRGTGQETQYF
TRBV5-1	NA	TRBJ2-1	TRBD2	TGCGCCAGCAGCGTCGGGACTAGCGGGAGGAGCTCCTACAATGAGCAGTTCTTC	CASSVGTSGRSSYNEQFF
TRBV6-5	NA	TRBJ2-1	TRBD1	TGTGCCAGTAGACAGGGAGCCTACAATGAGCAGTTCTTC	CASRQGAYNEQFF
TRBV11-2	NA	TRBJ2-1	NA	TGTGCCAGCAGCTCACCGCGGGGTGGCCCTGGGCATGAGCAGTTCTTC	CASSSPRGGPGHEQFF
TRBV25-1	NA	TRBJ2-7	NA	TGTGCCAGCAGTGAGAAGGGACCCTCCTACGAGCAGTACTTC	CASSEKGPSYEQYF
TRBV5-1	once	TRBJ2-7	NA	TGCGCCAGCAGCTTGGGTGGAACGGATTACGAGCAGTACTTC	CASSLGGTDYEQYF
TRBV15	NA	TRBJ1-2	NA	TGTGCCACCAGCCTGGGGGCGCGGGACTATGGCTACACCTTC	CATSLGARDYGYTF